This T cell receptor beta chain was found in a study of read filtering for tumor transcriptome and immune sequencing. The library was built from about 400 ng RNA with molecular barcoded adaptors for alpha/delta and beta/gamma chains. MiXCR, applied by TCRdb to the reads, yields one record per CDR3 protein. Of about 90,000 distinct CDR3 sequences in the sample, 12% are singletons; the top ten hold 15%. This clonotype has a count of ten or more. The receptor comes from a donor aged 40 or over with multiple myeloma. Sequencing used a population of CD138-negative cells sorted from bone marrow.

This CDR3 is CSAQGLAGLNEQFF. The CDR3 region has the DNA TGCAGTGCCCAGGGACTAGCGGGATTAAATGAGCAGTTCTTC. The rearrangement uses TRBV20-1 and TRBJ2-1, with TRBD2 identical over 13 bases. The germline V gene encodes CDR1 DFQATT and CDR2 SNEGSKA (reference sequence). The J segment lost 7 bases and the V segment lost 6 bases, leaving 6 bases of the junction unmatched. CDR3 length: 14 residues.